The 15 T cell receptor beta chains reported below all come from one sample, sequenced in a study of T cell changes during pregnancy in multiple sclerosis. The method was immunoSEQ multiplex PCR; TCRdb's version includes in-frame clones alone and lacks a portion of them. The sample lists about 20,000 clones; 70% to 90% were seen once. The specimen comprised CD8+ T cells from peripheral blood mononuclear cells, sampled after pregnancy. All receptors derive from a female donor in good health, enrolled as a control in a pregnancy study.

CDR3 residues: CRAGGRETQYF. The CDR3 DNA reads TGCCGAGCGGGGGGGCGGGAGACCCAGTACTTC. The chain carries TRBV20-1 and TRBJ2-7; 10 nucleotides agree with TRBD2. The tail of the sequence fits TRBJ2-5 better, so the J call may be wrong. This CDR3 contains 11 residues. Germline CDR1 and CDR2: DFQATT and SNEGSKA (reference sequence).

This clone was counted a few times. The chain links TRBV4-2 to TRBJ2-7, with D possibly TRBD2 on 5 matching bases. The CDR3 is 12 residues long. Germline values: CDR1 LGHNA, CDR2 YNFKEQ. The germline V and J ends were trimmed by 4 bases and 6 bases, with 10 bases remaining between them. CDR3 in DNA: TGTGCCAGCAGCCTTCTCGCGGGCGAGCAGTACTTC. This encodes CASSLLAGEQYF.

The chain carries TRBV28 and TRBJ2-1; D perhaps matches TRBD1 (6 bases). The V and J ends lost 6 bases and 7 bases respectively, with 16 bases between them. The CDR3 spans 14 residues. Germline CDR1 and CDR2: MDHEN and SYDVKM. This chain's CDR3 is CASSSAQGTNEQFF. CDR3 in DNA: TGTGCCAGCAGCAGTGCACAGGGTACGAATGAGCAGTTCTTC.

Comments on this clone: This clone may be a read error of a much larger clone one base away. V usage is TRBV5-6 and J usage is TRBJ2-7; no reliable D call. Germline loops: CDR1 SGHDT, CDR2 YYEEEE. This CDR3 comprises 13 residues. V gave up 1 base and J gave up 3 bases, with 8 bases separating them. The CDR3 loop is CASSLYSIYEQYF. The CDR3 DNA is TGTGCCAGCAGCTTGTATAGTATCTACGAGCAGTACTTC.

The chain employs TRBV13 and TRBJ1-5; D not resolved. CDR3 length: 14 amino acids. Trimming shortened V by 3 bases and J by 3 bases, and 9 bases separated the two germline ends. Per the germline V gene, CDR1 is PRHDT and CDR2 is FYEKMQ (reference sequence). The CDR3 protein is CASSFGEFNQPQHF. For the CDR3, the DNA is TGTGCCAGCAGCTTCGGGGAGTTCAATCAGCCCCAGCATTTT.

This sequence joins TRBV14 and TRBJ1-1; no firm D call. The CDR3 consists of 14 residues. Germline V CDR1 and CDR2: SGHDN, FVKESK. V was pared by 3 bases and J by 4 bases, with 12 bases between. The CDR3, as DNA: TGTGCCAGCAGCCATAGGGCGGGGATCACTGAAGCTTTCTTT. The encoded protein is CASSHRAGITEAFF. Using reference TRBV14 and TRBJ1-1 for the parts outside the CDR3, the full variable domain is EAGVTQFPSHSVIEKGQTVTLRCDPISGHDNLYWYRRVMGKEIKFLLHFVKESKQDESGMPNNRFLAERTGGTYSTLKVQPAELEDSGVYFCASSHRAGITEAFFGQGTRLTVV.

V gene TRBV5-1 combines with J gene TRBJ1-2, with D possibly being TRBD1 (5 bases). Trimming left V 4 bases short and J 1 base short, with 11 bases between. The CDR3 is made up of 14 amino acids. Germline V lookup: CDR1 SGHRS, CDR2 YFSETQ. The CDR3 nucleotides read TGCGCCAGCAGCCCCGGACAAATTAACTATGGCTACACCTTC. Its protein product is CASSPGQINYGYTF.

The V call is TRBV5-5, the J call TRBJ2-1, with 7 bases aligning to TRBD2. V lost 4 bases and J lost 6; bases outside the gene matches: 10. Looked up from germline, CDR1 is SGHKS and CDR2 is YYEKEE (reference sequence). This CDR3 contains 15 residues. The CDR3 coding sequence is TGTGCCAGCAGCCTACAGACTAGCCGACTCAATGAGCAGTTCTTC. Translation: CASSLQTSRLNEQFF.

This sequence joins TRBV19 and TRBJ2-2, with D tentatively TRBD1 (6 bases). Germline CDR1 reads LNHDA; CDR2 reads SQIVND (reference sequence). CDR3 length equals 15 residues. Between the trimmed V and J ends, which lost 9 bases and 1 base, there was a span of 15 bases. For the CDR3, the DNA is TGTGCCAGCACCCCCGGACAGATGAACACCGGGGAGCTGTTTTTT. It codes for CASTPGQMNTGELFF.

This sequence joins TRBV6-4 and TRBJ1-1; 7 bases map to TRBD1. The CDR3 runs 14 residues. V gave up 4 bases and J gave up 3 bases; unmatched junction bases: 5. Looked up from germline, CDR1 is MRHNA and CDR2 is SNTAGT. The CDR3 spells CASSGTGEHTEAFF. In DNA, the CDR3 is TGTGCCAGCAGTGGAACAGGGGAACACACTGAAGCTTTCTTT.

The chain employs TRBV2 and TRBJ2-3, with TRBD2 matching 9 bases. The CDR3 consists of 16 residues. In germline, CDR1 is SNHLY, CDR2 FYNNEI. V was pared by 6 bases and J by 4 bases, with 11 bases of the junction left unmatched. The CDR3 is CASSSVAGELPDTQYF. CDR3 coding DNA: TGTGCCAGCAGCTCGGTAGCGGGGGAGCTCCCAGATACGCAGTATTTT.

V and J are TRBV27 and TRBJ1-2; weak D call: TRBD1 (6 bases). Germline V gene data show CDR1 as MNHEY and CDR2 as SMNVEV (reference sequence). V dropped 5 bases and J dropped 2 bases, with 12 bases sitting between them. The CDR3 extends over 14 amino acids. CDR3 sequence (DNA): TGTGCCAGCAGTCCCAACAGGGAGAACTATGGCTACACCTTC. Encoded protein: CASSPNRENYGYTF.

This chain connects TRBV29-1 to TRBJ2-5; D is perhaps TRBD2 (5 bases). This CDR3 comprises 12 residues. Trimming pared 3 bases from V and 9 bases from J, leaving 14 bases between. Germline V gene sequence: CDR1 SQVTM, CDR2 ANQGSEA. The CDR3 bases are TGCAGCGTTGATCCCGGGCTCGGGGCCCAGTACTTC. Translation gives CSVDPGLGAQYF.

The chain links TRBV7-9 to TRBJ2-7; 7 bases are shared with TRBD2. The CDR3 spans 14 residues. Germline trimming cut 4 bases from V and 2 bases from J; bases unmatched to any gene: 5. Germline loops: CDR1 SEHNR, CDR2 FQNEAQ (reference sequence). CDR3 DNA sequence: TGTGCCAGCAGCTACCGGGACTACACCTACGAGCAGTACTTC. This sequence encodes CASSYRDYTYEQYF. Supplemented by reference TRBV7-9 and TRBJ2-7, the full variable domain reads DTGVSQNPRHKITKRGQNVTFRCDPISEHNRLYWYRQTLGQGPEFLTYFQNEAQLEKSRLLSDRFSAERPKGSFSTLEIQRTEQGDSAMYLCASSYRDYTYEQYFGPGTRLTVT.

This clone was seen once. This sequence joins TRBV2 and TRBJ2-7; 8 bases line up with TRBD1. The V segment lost 6 bases and the J segment 3 bases; nucleotides outside the gene matches: 1. The CDR3 runs 12 residues. Germline values: CDR1 SNHLY, CDR2 FYNNEI. The CDR3 sequence: CASRDRVYEQYF. The CDR3 bases are TGTGCCAGCAGGGACAGGGTCTACGAGCAGTACTTC.